The 26 T cell receptor beta chains in this list originate from one sample, sequenced in a study of T cells in Graves' hyperthyroidism and ophthalmopathy. RNA transcripts gave rise to amplified TCR beta CDR3 regions. First-round RT-PCR with HTBI primers amplified the TCR CDR3 region. In TCRdb, the multiplex PCR reads were re-called with MiXCR into one record per CDR3 protein. Of approximately 610,000 distinct CDR3 sequences in the sample, about 14% were seen once. The specimen sequenced was blood. These receptors came from a middle-aged woman with Graves' ophthalmopathy.

This clonotype was observed many times. V gene TRBV15 combines with J gene TRBJ2-7, with TRBD2 matching 9 bases. This CDR3 is 15 amino acids long. Germline loops: CDR1 LNHNV, CDR2 YYDKDF (reference sequence). J gave up 4 bases and V 4 bases, and 8 bases lay outside the gene matches. In DNA form, the CDR3 reads TGTGCCACCAGCAAGGAGCGGGGGGCAGGGTACGAGCAGTACTTC. It encodes CATSKERGAGYEQYF.

This clonotype occurred a few times. The chain combines TRBV7-9 with TRBJ1-2; D may be TRBD1 (6 bases). Trimming cost V 0 bases and J 8 bases, with 16 bases left between them. CDR3 size: 15 residues. The V gene's germline CDR1 is SEHNR and CDR2 FQNEAQ (reference sequence). The CDR3 reads CASSLATGGAPGYTF. The CDR3 DNA sequence: TGTGCCAGCAGCTTAGCCACCGGGGGGGCACCGGGCTACACCTTC.

This clonotype has at least ten counts. The CDR3 DNA follows: TGTGCCAGTAGTACCGGAAGACGCCCCTACGAGCAGTACTTC. Amino acids: CASSTGRRPYEQYF. V and J are TRBV19 and TRBJ2-7; no clear D gene. The germline V gene encodes CDR1 LNHDA and CDR2 SQIVND (reference sequence). Trimming took off 4 bases at V and 2 bases at J, with 12 bases between the two ends. CDR3 length equals 14 residues.

This chain links TRBV27 with TRBJ1-1, with D hard to call. V lost 2 bases to trimming and J lost 2 bases, with 12 bases between them. This CDR3 comprises 15 residues. Germline assignment: CDR1 MNHEY and CDR2 SMNVEV (reference sequence). The CDR3: CASSLSSKLNTEAFF. CDR3 coding DNA: TGTGCCAGCAGTTTAAGTTCCAAGCTTAACACTGAAGCTTTCTTT.

This clonotype was observed many times. The chain links TRBV15 to TRBJ1-5; tentatively, D is TRBD1 (5 bases). V was trimmed by 2 bases and J by 7 bases, leaving 15 bases between them. Germline V gives CDR1 LNHNV, CDR2 YYDKDF (reference sequence). This CDR3 region has 15 residues. The CDR3 reads CATSRPGLRGQPQHF. For the CDR3, the DNA is TGTGCCACCAGCAGACCAGGGTTAAGAGGGCAGCCCCAGCATTTT.

This clonotype has a count of ten or more. CDR3 loop: CASSTWTANTGELFF. CDR3 sequence (DNA): TGTGCCAGTAGTACGTGGACCGCGAACACCGGGGAGCTGTTTTTT. The chain couples TRBV19 to TRBJ2-2; D ambiguous. Germline CDR1 reads LNHDA; CDR2 reads SQIVND (reference sequence). Trimming took 4 bases from V and 0 from J, leaving 9 bases between them. CDR3 length: 15 amino acids.

The J gene is TRBJ1-1, the V gene TRBV19, with D possibly TRBD1 on 6 matching bases. CDR3 size: 16 residues. From germline, CDR1 is LNHDA and CDR2 SQIVND (reference sequence). Trimming pared 1 base from V and 1 base from J, leaving 13 bases between. The CDR3 sequence is CASSIAGQLGNTEAFF. The DNA for the CDR3 is TGTGCCAGTAGTATAGCCGGACAGCTGGGGAACACTGAAGCTTTCTTT.

This clonotype came up many times. The chain is built from TRBV2 and TRBJ1-2; no reliable D call. CDR1 and CDR2 (germline): SNHLY, FYNNEI. The CDR3 has 12 amino acids. V was shortened by 3 bases and J by 12 bases, with 14 bases between the two germline ends. CDR3 sequence: CASSDSLHADTF. The CDR3 DNA reads TGTGCCAGCAGTGATTCGCTACATGCTGACACCTTC.

There are many counts of this clonotype. The genes are TRBV10-3 and TRBJ1-2; no clear D gene. Germline assignment: CDR1 ENHRY and CDR2 SYGVKD. The CDR3 covers 13 residues. V was shortened by 3 bases and J by 4 bases, with 9 bases between the two germline ends. DNA of the CDR3: TGTGCCATCAGTGATCCACAGCTCTATGGCTACACCTTC. This gives the protein CAISDPQLYGYTF.

This clonotype has at least ten counts. The gene calls are TRBV20-1 and TRBJ2-7; the D is unclear. V gave up 5 bases and J gave up 1 base, with 15 bases separating them. Germline CDR1 reads DFQATT; CDR2 reads SNEGSKA (reference sequence). The CDR3 length is 14 residues. CDR3 sequence (DNA): TGCAGTGCTGGACCCTCGGCCAGTTCCTACGAGCAGTACTTC. Amino acids: CSAGPSASSYEQYF.

This clonotype was picked up many times. V usage is TRBV6-5 and J usage is TRBJ1-2; 7 bases fit TRBD1. V lost 2 bases, J lost 3 bases, and 9 bases stayed unmatched. CDR1 and CDR2 from the germline V gene are MNHEY and SVGAGI. The CDR3 length is 16 residues. Here the CDR3 reads CASSYLYRGKDYGYTF. In DNA, the CDR3 is TGTGCCAGCAGTTACCTTTACAGGGGCAAGGACTATGGCTACACCTTC.

The chain employs TRBV6-2 or TRBV6-3 and TRBJ1-1; D unclear. Trimming pared 8 bases from V and 1 base from J, leaving 14 bases between. CDR1 and CDR2 (germline): MNHEY, SVGEGT. The CDR3 sequence is 14 residues long. CDR3 sequence (DNA): TGTGCCAGCTGCCCTTTGCTCCGGAACACTGAAGCTTTCTTT. Residues: CASCPLLRNTEAFF.

This clonotype has a count of ten or more. The rearrangement joins TRBV20-1 to TRBJ2-7, with 10 bases aligning to TRBD1. Germline CDR1 reads DFQATT; CDR2 reads SNEGSKA (reference sequence). The CDR3 covers 14 residues. Germline trimming cut 6 bases from V and 5 bases from J; bases unmatched to any gene: 10. The CDR3 region is CSASSGTGVDEQYF. CDR3 bases: TGCAGTGCGAGCTCCGGGACAGGGGTCGACGAGCAGTACTTC.

The sample holds many counts of this clonotype. This chain uses TRBV20-1 with TRBJ2-7; D not certain. Per the germline V gene, CDR1 is DFQATT and CDR2 is SNEGSKA (reference sequence). The CDR3 is 12 amino acids. V was clipped by 6 bases and J by 2 bases, with 11 bases between them. CDR3 coding DNA: TGCAGTGCCCTCCCTCGAACCTACGAGCAGTACTTC. This gives the protein CSALPRTYEQYF.

The sample holds many counts of this clonotype. This sequence joins TRBV12-3 or TRBV12-4 and TRBJ2-7; 8 nucleotides agree with TRBD1. This CDR3 has 16 amino acids. The V segment lost 4 bases and the J segment 1 base; nucleotides outside the gene matches: 9. CDR3 residues: CASSSLGQGRSYEQYF. The CDR3 DNA reads as TGTGCCAGCAGTTCGCTCGGACAGGGAAGATCCTACGAGCAGTACTTC.

This clonotype was observed at least ten times. The J gene is TRBJ1-1, the V gene TRBV29-1; TRBD1 matches 7 bases. Germline V CDR1 and CDR2: SQVTM, ANQGSEA. V lost 4 bases, J lost 9 bases, and 5 bases stayed unmatched. This CDR3 contains 11 residues. The CDR3 nucleotides are TGCAGCGTTGCCCGGGACAGCAAAGCTTTCTTT. Amino acid sequence: CSVARDSKAFF.

This clonotype was recorded at least ten times. The rearrangement joins TRBV19 to TRBJ1-2, with TRBD1 matching 10 bases. Germline CDR1 is LNHDA and CDR2 is SQIVND (reference sequence). The CDR3 extends over 14 amino acids. V lost 4 bases to trimming and J lost 6 bases; unmatched junction nucleotides: 5. This CDR3 is CASSTTGTGDGYTF. CDR3 nucleotides: TGTGCCAGTAGTACGACCGGGACAGGGGATGGCTACACCTTC. The variable domain in full, completed from reference TRBV19 and TRBJ1-2, reads DGGITQSPKYLFRKEGQNVTLSCEQNLNHDAMYWYRQDPGQGLRLIYYSQIVNDFQKGDIAEGYSVSREKKESFPLTVTSAQKNPTAFYLCASSTTGTGDGYTFGSGTRLTVV.

This clonotype was seen a handful of times. J is TRBJ2-7 and V is TRBV27; 10 bases are a match to TRBD2. V was clipped by 6 bases and J by 3 bases; unmatched bases: 5. The CDR3 length is 14 residues. Germline CDR1 is MNHEY and CDR2 is SMNVEV (reference sequence). This chain's CDR3 is CASSTGTSDYEQYF. The CDR3 bases are TGTGCCAGCAGCACCGGGACTAGCGACTACGAGCAGTACTTC.

This clonotype was seen many times. CDR3 DNA: TGTGCCAGCAGTTTATTCCGGACTTACACCGGGGAGCTGTTTTTT. Translating it yields CASSLFRTYTGELFF. The chain is built from TRBV28 and TRBJ2-2, with D possibly matching TRBD2 (5 bases). Trimming pared 1 base from V and 3 bases from J, leaving 9 bases between. The CDR3 has 15 residues. The germline gives CDR1 MDHEN, CDR2 SYDVKM.

This clonotype was counted many times. A much larger clone differs from this one at a single base, so this may be a read error. The chain couples TRBV6-1 to TRBJ1-2; TRBD1 agrees at 8 bases. CDR3 length: 13 amino acids. Germline CDR1 is MNHNS and CDR2 is SASEGT. V was pared by 3 bases and J by 8 bases, with 5 bases of the junction left unmatched. In DNA form, the CDR3 reads TGTGCCAGCAGTGATCAGGGGGCGGGGGGCTACACCTTC. Amino acid sequence: CASSDQGAGGYTF.

This clonotype was seen a few times. The J gene is TRBJ1-2, the V gene TRBV6-1, with a tentative D call TRBD1 (5 bases). CDR1 MNHNS and CDR2 SASEGT come from the germline V gene. V lost 5 bases and J 8 bases, leaving 9 bases between the germline ends. This CDR3 has 11 amino acids. Here the CDR3 DNA reads TGTGCCAGCAGTCGGGACCTGGGCTACACCTTC. It codes for CASSRDLGYTF.

The table lists this clonotype with many counts. CDR3 DNA: TGTGCCAGCAGTTCGGATCCTGGGGGGCCTGGAAACACCATATATTTT. This gives the protein CASSSDPGGPGNTIYF. The chain combines TRBV28 with TRBJ1-3; D may be TRBD1 (6 bases). The CDR3 has 16 residues. Trimming stripped 4 bases from V and 2 bases from J, with 15 bases between. CDR1 and CDR2 from the germline V gene are MDHEN and SYDVKM.

This clonotype was observed many times. V and J are TRBV7-3 and TRBJ2-7; TRBD1 is a possible D gene (5 bases). This CDR3 has 13 residues. The V gene lost 5 bases and the J gene lost 0 bases, with 8 bases spanning the gap. CDR1 and CDR2 from the germline V gene are SGHTA and FQGTGA. CDR3 amino acids: CASSVGHSYEQYF. The CDR3 DNA follows: TGTGCCAGCAGCGTAGGACACTCCTACGAGCAGTACTTC.

As for this clonotype: Possible read error: a much larger clone is one base away. V usage is TRBV9 and J usage is TRBJ2-3; D not certain. The CDR3 runs 12 residues. Trimming took 3 bases from V and 0 from J, leaving 2 bases between them. Germline V gene lookup returns CDR1 SGDLS and CDR2 YYNGEE. The CDR3 DNA is TGTGCCAGCAGCGAGAGCACAGATACGCAGTATTTT. Amino acid sequence: CASSESTDTQYF.

This clonotype was counted many times. The rearrangement links TRBV7-3 to TRBJ2-5; tentatively, D is TRBD2 (6 bases). CDR3 length equals 17 residues. CDR1 is SGHTA, CDR2 FQGTGA, per germline. The V end lost 1 base, the J end lost 3 bases, and 18 bases lay between the germline ends. The CDR3 DNA reads TGTGCCAGCAGCTTAAATGGGGGGACGGGCGGAGAAGAGACCCAGTACTTC. Translating it yields CASSLNGGTGGEETQYF.

This clonotype was seen repeatedly, ten times or more. DNA of the CDR3: TGTGCCAGCAGTTACTCGAAGGCCATAGAGACCCAGTACTTC. This sequence encodes CASSYSKAIETQYF. This chain links TRBV6-5 with TRBJ2-5; D unclear. This CDR3 region has 14 residues. Germline V CDR1 and CDR2: MNHEY, SVGAGI. Trimming removed 0 bases from V and 4 bases from J, with 9 bases in between.